The 13 T cell receptor beta chains below come from one sample, sequenced in a study of blood T cell repertoires in COVID-19. Clones were read by immunoSEQ multiplex PCR, and TCRdb kept only the in-frame ones, dropping some. The sample has some 340,000 clones; 85% to 95% are singletons. The sequenced sample consisted of PBMCs or T cells enriched from blood (not recorded which). These receptors all stem from a woman between 25 and 40 years old who had been exposed to COVID-19.

The rearrangement uses TRBV6-4 and TRBJ1-1; 12 bases agree with TRBD1. The CDR3 runs 15 residues. The junction had 5 bases not matched to a gene; V was cut back by 4 bases and J by 5 bases. Germline V gives CDR1 MRHNA, CDR2 SNTAGT. CDR3 region: CASSARDRGLTEAFF. The CDR3 DNA reads as TGTGCCAGCAGTGCCAGGGACAGGGGGCTGACTGAAGCTTTCTTT.

The chain carries TRBV11-2 and TRBJ2-7; D not resolved. The V and J ends lost 3 bases and 2 bases respectively, with 2 bases between them. Germline V gene sequence: CDR1 SGHAT, CDR2 FQNNGV. CDR3 length equals 11 residues. CDR3: CASSFTYEQYF. The CDR3 DNA is TGTGCCAGCAGCTTTACCTACGAGCAGTACTTC.

This clone has only a few counts. V is TRBV4-2 and J is TRBJ2-7, with TRBD1 matching over 7 bases. Germline V gene sequence: CDR1 LGHNA, CDR2 YNFKEQ. V lost 1 base to trimming and J lost 6 bases; unmatched junction nucleotides: 3. This CDR3 spans 13 amino acids. The CDR3 region is CASSQVRTGEQYF. The DNA of the CDR3 is TGTGCCAGCAGCCAAGTAAGGACAGGCGAGCAGTACTTC.

The genes are TRBV12-3 or TRBV12-4 and TRBJ2-4, with 8 bases identical to TRBD1. The V and J ends lost 5 bases and 9 bases, in that order; junction bases with no gene match: 3. The CDR3 totals 12 residues. For the CDR3, the DNA is TGTGCCAGCAGTACAGGGGGAGGCATTCAGTACTTC. Amino acids: CASSTGGGIQYF.

This clone was seen just once. In nucleotides, the CDR3 is TGTGCCAGCAGCCCATACAGGGGCCATGAGCAGTTCTTC. Encoded protein: CASSPYRGHEQFF. The gene calls are TRBV27 and TRBJ2-1; 7 bases align to TRBD1. Germline trimming cut 6 bases from V and 8 bases from J; bases unmatched to any gene: 7. CDR1 and CDR2 from the germline V gene are MNHEY and SMNVEV (reference sequence). This CDR3 is built from 13 residues.

This clone was counted once. The V call is TRBV30, the J call TRBJ1-4, with 8 positions matching TRBD1. The CDR3 totals 13 residues. The trim removed 0 bases at V and 11 bases at J, leaving 5 bases unmatched. CDR1 is GTSNPN, CDR2 SVGIG, per germline (reference sequence). The CDR3 DNA reads as TGTGCCTGGAGTGTACAGGGGGTAAAGAAACTGTTTTTT. Protein sequence: CAWSVQGVKKLFF.

The chain links TRBV11-2 to TRBJ1-6; D unresolved. V was trimmed by 8 bases and J by 6 bases, leaving 11 bases between them. The CDR3 extends over 13 amino acids. CDR1 is SGHAT, CDR2 FQNNGV, per germline. The CDR3 sequence: CASAVESNSPLHF. In DNA form, the CDR3 reads TGTGCCAGCGCCGTGGAGTCTAATTCACCCCTCCACTTT.

The CDR3 is CASSYGLLTGELFF. In DNA, the CDR3 is TGTGCCAGCAGTTACGGACTTCTCACCGGGGAGCTGTTTTTT. V and J are TRBV6-5 and TRBJ2-2; possible D gene TRBD2, 5 bases. CDR1 and CDR2 from the germline V gene are MNHEY and SVGAGI. This CDR3 spans 14 amino acids. Trimming removed 2 bases from V and 4 bases from J, with 8 bases in between.

This chain uses TRBV4-2 with TRBJ1-2; 10 bases line up with TRBD1. CDR1 and CDR2 from the germline V gene are LGHNA and YNFKEQ. CDR3 length: 14 residues. The V and J ends lost 1 base and 7 bases, in that order; junction bases with no gene match: 3. CDR3 region: CASSQGDRGAGYTF. CDR3 sequence (DNA): TGTGCCAGCAGCCAAGGGGACAGGGGCGCTGGCTACACCTTC.

The chain combines TRBV4-2 with TRBJ2-7; no firm D call. The CDR3 extends over 16 amino acids. Germline lookup yields CDR1 LGHNA and CDR2 YNFKEQ. V lost 0 bases, J lost 0 bases, and 12 bases lay in between. The CDR3 DNA sequence: TGTGCCAGCAGCCAAGATTTCAGCGCCCGCTCCTACGAGCAGTACTTC. Amino acid sequence: CASSQDFSARSYEQYF.

This chain connects TRBV6-5 to TRBJ2-7; 7 nucleotides agree with TRBD1. The CDR3 is made up of 16 amino acids. V lost 0 bases to trimming and J lost 1 base; unmatched junction nucleotides: 6. Germline V gives CDR1 MNHEY, CDR2 SVGAGI. In nucleotides, the CDR3 is TGTGCCAGCAGTTACTCAATCCAGGGGGTTTCCTACGAGCAGTACTTC. Encoded protein: CASSYSIQGVSYEQYF.

The V call is TRBV21-1, the J call TRBJ2-4; the table gives TRBD1 as D, unverified against the DNA. TRBV21-1 is annotated as a pseudogene. CDR3 length equals 15 residues. CDR3 region: CASSKGGGPQNIQYF. CDR3 sequence (DNA): TGTGCCAGCAGCAAAGGAGGGGGACCCCAAAACATTCAGTACTTC.

The chain couples TRBV11-2 to TRBJ1-2, with 8 positions matching TRBD1. With V trimmed by 3 bases and J by 4 bases, 4 bases remained unmatched. The germline gives CDR1 SGHAT, CDR2 FQNNGV. The CDR3 is made up of 14 amino acids. Here the CDR3 DNA reads TGTGCCAGCAGCTTCATCAGGGGGCCCTATGGCTACACCTTC. It is translated as CASSFIRGPYGYTF.